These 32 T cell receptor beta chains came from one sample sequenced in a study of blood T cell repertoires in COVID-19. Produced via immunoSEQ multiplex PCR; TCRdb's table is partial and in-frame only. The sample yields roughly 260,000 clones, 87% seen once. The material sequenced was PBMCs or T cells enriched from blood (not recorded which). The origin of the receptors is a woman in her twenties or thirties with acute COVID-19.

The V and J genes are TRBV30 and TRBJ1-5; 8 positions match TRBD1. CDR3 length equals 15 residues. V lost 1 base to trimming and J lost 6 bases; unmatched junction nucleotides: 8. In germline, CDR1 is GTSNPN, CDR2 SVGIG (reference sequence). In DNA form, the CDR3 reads TGTGCCTGGAGTGCCGGACAGGGCCCAAGTCAGCCCCAGCATTTT. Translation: CAWSAGQGPSQPQHF.

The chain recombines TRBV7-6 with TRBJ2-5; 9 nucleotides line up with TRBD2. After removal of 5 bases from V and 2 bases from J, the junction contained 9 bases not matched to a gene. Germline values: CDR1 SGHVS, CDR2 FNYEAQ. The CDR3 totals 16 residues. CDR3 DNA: TGTGCCAGCAGCCTACCAGCGGGGGGACGTCAAGAGACCCAGTACTTC. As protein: CASSLPAGGRQETQYF. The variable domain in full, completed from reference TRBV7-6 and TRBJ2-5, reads GAGVSQSPRYKVTKRGQDVALRCDPISGHVSLYWYRQALGQGPEFLTYFNYEAQQDKSGLPNDRFSAERPEGSISTLTIQRTEQRDSAMYRCASSLPAGGRQETQYFGPGTRLLVL.

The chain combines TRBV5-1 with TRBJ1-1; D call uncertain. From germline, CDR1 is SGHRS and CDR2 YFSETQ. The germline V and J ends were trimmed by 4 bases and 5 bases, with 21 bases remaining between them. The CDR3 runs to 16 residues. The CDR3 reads CASSPRKRESRTEAFF. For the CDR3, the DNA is TGCGCCAGCAGCCCGAGGAAAAGGGAGTCCCGAACTGAAGCTTTCTTT.

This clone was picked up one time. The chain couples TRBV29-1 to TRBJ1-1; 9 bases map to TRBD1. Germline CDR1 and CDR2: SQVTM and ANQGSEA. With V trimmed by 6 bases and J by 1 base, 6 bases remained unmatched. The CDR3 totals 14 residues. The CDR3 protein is CSVDRGQGNTEAFF. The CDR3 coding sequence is TGCAGCGTGGACAGGGGACAGGGGAACACTGAAGCTTTCTTT.

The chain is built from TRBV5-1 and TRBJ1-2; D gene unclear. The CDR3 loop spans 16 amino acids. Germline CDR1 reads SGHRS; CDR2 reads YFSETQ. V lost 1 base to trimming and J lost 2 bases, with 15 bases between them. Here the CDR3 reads CASSLRPQTVNYGYTF. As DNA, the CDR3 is TGCGCCAGCAGCTTGCGGCCACAAACAGTGAACTATGGCTACACCTTC.

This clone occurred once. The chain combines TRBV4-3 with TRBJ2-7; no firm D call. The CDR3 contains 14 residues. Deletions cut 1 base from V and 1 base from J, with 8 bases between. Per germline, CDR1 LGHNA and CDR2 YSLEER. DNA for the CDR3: TGCGCCAGCAGCCAAGCCTATAGTTCCTACGAGCAGTACTTC. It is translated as CASSQAYSSYEQYF.

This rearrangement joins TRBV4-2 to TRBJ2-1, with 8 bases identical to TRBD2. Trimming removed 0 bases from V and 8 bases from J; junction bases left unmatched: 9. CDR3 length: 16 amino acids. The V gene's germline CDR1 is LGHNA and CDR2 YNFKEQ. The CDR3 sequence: CASSQDRRGARHEQFF. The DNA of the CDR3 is TGTGCCAGCAGCCAAGATAGGCGGGGGGCCCGGCATGAGCAGTTCTTC.

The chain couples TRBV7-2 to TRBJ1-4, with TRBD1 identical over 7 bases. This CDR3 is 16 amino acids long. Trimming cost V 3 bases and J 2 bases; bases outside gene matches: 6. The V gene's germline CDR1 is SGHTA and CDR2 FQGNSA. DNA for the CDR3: TGTGCCAGCAGCTTTACTGTGGGACAGACTAATGAAAAACTGTTTTTT. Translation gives CASSFTVGQTNEKLFF.

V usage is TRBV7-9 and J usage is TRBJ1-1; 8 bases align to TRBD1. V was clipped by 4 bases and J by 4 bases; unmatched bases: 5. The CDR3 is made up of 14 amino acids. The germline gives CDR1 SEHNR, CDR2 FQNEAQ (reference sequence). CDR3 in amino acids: CASSYDRGGTEAFF. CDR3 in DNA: TGTGCCAGCAGCTACGACAGGGGCGGCACTGAAGCTTTCTTT.

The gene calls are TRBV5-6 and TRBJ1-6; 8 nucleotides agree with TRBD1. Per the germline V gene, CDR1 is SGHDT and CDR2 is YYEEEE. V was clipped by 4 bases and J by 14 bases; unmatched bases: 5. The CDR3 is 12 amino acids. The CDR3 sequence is CASSRDRGTLHF. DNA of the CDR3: TGTGCCAGCAGCCGCGACAGGGGCACCCTCCACTTT.

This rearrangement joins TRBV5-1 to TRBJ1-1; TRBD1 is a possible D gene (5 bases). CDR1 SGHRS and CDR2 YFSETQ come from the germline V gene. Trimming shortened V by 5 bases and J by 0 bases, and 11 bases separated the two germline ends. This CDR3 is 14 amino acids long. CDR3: CASRTTALNTEAFF. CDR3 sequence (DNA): TGCGCCAGCAGAACGACAGCCTTGAACACTGAAGCTTTCTTT.

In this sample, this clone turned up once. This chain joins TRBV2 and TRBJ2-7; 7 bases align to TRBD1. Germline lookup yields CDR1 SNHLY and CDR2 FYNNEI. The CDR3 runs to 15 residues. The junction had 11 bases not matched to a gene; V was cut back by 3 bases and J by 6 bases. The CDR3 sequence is CASSDTVWSGGEQYF. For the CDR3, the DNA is TGTGCCAGCAGTGACACGGTTTGGTCAGGGGGCGAGCAGTACTTC.

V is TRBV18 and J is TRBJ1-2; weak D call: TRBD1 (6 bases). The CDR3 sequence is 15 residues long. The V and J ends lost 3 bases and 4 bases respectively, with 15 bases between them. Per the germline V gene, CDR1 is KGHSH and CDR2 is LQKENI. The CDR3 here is CASSPGPGQPYGYTF. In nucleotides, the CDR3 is TGTGCCAGCTCACCGGGCCCGGGACAACCCTATGGCTACACCTTC.

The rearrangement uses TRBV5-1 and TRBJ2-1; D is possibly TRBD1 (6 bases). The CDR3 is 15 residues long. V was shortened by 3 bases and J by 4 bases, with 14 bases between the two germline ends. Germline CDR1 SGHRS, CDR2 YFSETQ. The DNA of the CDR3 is TGCGCCAGCAGCTCGGGACAAGACCCATACAATGAGCAGTTCTTC. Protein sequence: CASSSGQDPYNEQFF. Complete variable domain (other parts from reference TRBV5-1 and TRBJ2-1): KAGVTQTPRYLIKTRGQQVTLSCSPISGHRSVSWYQQTPGQGLQFLFEYFSETQRNKGNFPGRFSGRQFSNSRSEMNVSTLELGDSALYLCASSSGQDPYNEQFFGPGTRLTVL.

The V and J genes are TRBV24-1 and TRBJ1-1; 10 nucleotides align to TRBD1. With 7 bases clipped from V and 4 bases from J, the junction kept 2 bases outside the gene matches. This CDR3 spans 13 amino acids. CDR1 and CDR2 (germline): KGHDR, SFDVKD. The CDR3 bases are TGTGCCACCAGCGGGGACAGGGGCACTGAAGCTTTCTTT. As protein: CATSGDRGTEAFF.

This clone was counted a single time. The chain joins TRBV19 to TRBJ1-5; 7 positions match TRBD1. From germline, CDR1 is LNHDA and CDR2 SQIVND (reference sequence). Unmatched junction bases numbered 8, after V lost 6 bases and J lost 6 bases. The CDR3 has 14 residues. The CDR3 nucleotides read TGTGCCAGTAGGGAACAGGGGTATGCTCAGCCCCAGCATTTT. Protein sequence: CASREQGYAQPQHF.

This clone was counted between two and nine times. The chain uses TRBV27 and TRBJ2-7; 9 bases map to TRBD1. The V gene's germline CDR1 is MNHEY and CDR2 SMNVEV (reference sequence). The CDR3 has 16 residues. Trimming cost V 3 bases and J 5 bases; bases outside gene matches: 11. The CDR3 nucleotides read TGTGCCAGCAGTTTCTCCCCTGGACAGGGGTCCCACGAGCAGTACTTC. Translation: CASSFSPGQGSHEQYF.

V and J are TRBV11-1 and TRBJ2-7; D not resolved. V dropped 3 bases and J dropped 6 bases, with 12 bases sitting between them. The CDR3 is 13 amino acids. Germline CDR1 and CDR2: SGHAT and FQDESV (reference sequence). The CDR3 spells CASSLQSVSEQYF. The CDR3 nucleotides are TGTGCCAGCAGCTTGCAGAGCGTGAGCGAGCAGTACTTC.

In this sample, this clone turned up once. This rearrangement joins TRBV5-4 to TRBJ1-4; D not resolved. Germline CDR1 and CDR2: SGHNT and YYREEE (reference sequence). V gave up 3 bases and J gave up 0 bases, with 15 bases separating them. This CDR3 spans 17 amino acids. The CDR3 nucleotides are TGTGCCAGCAGCTCAGGACTAGACACGACAACTAATGAAAAACTGTTTTTT. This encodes CASSSGLDTTTNEKLFF.

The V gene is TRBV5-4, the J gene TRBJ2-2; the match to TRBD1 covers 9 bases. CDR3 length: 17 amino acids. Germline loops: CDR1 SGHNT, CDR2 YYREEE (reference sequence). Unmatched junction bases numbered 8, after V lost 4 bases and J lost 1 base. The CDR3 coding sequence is TGTGCCAGCAGCCCGAGACCGGGACAGGGGAACACCGGGGAGCTGTTTTTT. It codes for CASSPRPGQGNTGELFF. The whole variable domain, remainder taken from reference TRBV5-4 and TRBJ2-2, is ETGVTQSPTHLIKTRGQQVTLRCSSQSGHNTVSWYQQALGQGPQFIFQYYREEENGRGNFPPRFSGLQFPNYSSELNVNALELDDSALYLCASSPRPGQGNTGELFFGEGSRLTVL.

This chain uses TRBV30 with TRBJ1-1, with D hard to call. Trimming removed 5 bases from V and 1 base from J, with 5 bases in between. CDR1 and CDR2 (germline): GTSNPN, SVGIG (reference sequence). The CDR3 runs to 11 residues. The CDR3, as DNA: TGTGCCTGGCAGGAGAACACTGAAGCTTTCTTT. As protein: CAWQENTEAFF.

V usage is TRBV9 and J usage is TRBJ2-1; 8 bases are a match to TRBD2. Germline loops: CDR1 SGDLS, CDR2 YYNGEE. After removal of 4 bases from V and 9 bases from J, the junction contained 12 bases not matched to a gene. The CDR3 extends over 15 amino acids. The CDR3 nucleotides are TGTGCCAGCAGCTCCAAGATGAGCGGGAGTTCTGAGCAGTTCTTC. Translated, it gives CASSSKMSGSSEQFF.

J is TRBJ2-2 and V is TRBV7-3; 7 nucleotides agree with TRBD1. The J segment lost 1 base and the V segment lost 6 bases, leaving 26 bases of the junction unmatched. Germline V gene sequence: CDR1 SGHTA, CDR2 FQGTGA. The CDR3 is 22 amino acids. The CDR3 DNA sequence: TGTGCCAGCAGTCCCACTCACCAAACTTTCCCTGGGACAGAGAAGAACACCGGGGAGCTGTTTTTT. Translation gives CASSPTHQTFPGTEKNTGELFF.

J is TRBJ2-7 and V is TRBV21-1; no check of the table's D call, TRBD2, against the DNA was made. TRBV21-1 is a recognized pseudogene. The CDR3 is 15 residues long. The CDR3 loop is CASSRVAGPIYEQYF. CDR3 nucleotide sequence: TGTGCCAGCAGCAGAGTAGCGGGACCGATCTACGAGCAGTACTTC.

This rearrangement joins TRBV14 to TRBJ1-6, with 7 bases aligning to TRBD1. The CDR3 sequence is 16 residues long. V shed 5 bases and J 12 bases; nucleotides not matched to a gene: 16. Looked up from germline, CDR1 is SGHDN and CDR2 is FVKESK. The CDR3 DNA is TGTGCCAGCAGCTCCCAAGACAGGGCGTCCTTCGGACCCCTCCACTTT. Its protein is CASSSQDRASFGPLHF.

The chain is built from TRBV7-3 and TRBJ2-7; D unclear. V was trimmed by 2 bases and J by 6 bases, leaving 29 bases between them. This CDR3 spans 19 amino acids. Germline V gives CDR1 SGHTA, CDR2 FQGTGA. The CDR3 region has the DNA TGTGCCAGCAGCTTAGTCCGCGGCTCCTCGTACTCGATCCCGGCCGAGCAGTACTTC. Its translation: CASSLVRGSSYSIPAEQYF.

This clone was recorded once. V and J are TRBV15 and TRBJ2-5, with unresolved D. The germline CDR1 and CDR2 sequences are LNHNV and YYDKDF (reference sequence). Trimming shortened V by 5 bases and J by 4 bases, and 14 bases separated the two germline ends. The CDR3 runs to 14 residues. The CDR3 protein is CATSRVAPVETQYF. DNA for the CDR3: TGTGCCACCAGCCGTGTCGCCCCAGTAGAGACCCAGTACTTC.

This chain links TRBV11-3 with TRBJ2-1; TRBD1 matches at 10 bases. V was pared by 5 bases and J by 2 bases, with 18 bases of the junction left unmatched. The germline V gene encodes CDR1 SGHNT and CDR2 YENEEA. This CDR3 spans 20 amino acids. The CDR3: CASSPGPGTGVWTTYNEQFF. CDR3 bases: TGTGCCAGCAGCCCCGGGCCCGGGACAGGGGTCTGGACTACCTACAATGAGCAGTTCTTC. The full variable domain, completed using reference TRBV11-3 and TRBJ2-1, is EAGVVQSPRYKIIEKKQPVAFWCNPISGHNTLYWYLQNLGQGPELLIRYENEEAVDDSQLPKDRFSAERLKGVDSTLKIQPAELGDSAVYLCASSPGPGTGVWTTYNEQFFGPGTRLTVL.

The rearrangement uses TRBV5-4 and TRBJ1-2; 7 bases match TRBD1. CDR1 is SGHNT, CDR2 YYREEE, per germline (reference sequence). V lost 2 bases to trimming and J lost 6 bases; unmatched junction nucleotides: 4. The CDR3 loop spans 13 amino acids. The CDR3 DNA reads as TGTGCCAGCAGCTTCGACAGGGTGAATGGCTACACCTTC. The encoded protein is CASSFDRVNGYTF.

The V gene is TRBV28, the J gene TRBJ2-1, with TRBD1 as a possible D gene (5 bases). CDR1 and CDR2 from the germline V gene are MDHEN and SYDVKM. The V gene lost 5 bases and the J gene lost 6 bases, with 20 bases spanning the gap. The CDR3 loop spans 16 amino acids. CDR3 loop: CASSPLYLIDSNEQFF. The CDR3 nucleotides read TGTGCCAGCAGTCCACTGTACCTAATAGACAGCAATGAGCAGTTCTTC.

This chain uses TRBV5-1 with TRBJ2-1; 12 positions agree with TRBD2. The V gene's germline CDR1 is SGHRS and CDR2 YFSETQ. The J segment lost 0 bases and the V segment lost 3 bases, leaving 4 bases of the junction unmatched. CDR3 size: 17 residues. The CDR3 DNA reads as TGCGCCAGCAGCTGGACTAGCGGGGCTAGCTCCTACAATGAGCAGTTCTTC. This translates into CASSWTSGASSYNEQFF.

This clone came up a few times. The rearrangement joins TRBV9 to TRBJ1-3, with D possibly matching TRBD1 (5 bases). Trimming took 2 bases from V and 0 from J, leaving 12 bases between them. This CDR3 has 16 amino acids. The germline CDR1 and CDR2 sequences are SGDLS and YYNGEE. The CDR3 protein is CASSVSPTGSGNTIYF. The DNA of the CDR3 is TGTGCCAGCAGCGTGTCCCCAACAGGCTCTGGAAACACCATATATTTT.